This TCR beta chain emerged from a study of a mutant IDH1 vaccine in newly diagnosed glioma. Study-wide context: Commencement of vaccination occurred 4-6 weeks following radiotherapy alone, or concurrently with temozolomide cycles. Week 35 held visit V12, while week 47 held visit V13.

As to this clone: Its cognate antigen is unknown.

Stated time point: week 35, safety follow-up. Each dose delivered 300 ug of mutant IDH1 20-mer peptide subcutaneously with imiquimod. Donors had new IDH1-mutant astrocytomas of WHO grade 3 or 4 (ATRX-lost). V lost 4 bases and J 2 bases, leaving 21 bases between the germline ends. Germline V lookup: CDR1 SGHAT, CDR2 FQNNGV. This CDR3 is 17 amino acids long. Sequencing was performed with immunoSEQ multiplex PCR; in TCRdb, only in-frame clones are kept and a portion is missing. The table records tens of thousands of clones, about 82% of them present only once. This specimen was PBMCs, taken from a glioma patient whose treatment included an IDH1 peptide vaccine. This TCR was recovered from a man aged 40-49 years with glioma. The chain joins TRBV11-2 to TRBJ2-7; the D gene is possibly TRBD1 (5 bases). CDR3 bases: TGTGCCAGCAGCTCCTACCAGGGTAGGAACAACCCCTACGAGCAGTACTTC. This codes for CASSSYQGRNNPYEQYF.